Presented here are 20 T cell receptor beta chains from one specimen sequenced in a study of T cell responses to AZD1222 COVID-19 vaccine. Only in-frame clones appear in the TCRdb table, and some are missing; sequencing was by immunoSEQ multiplex PCR. The data contain some 180,000 clones, 85% to 90% of them singletons. The source was peripheral blood, collected on day 0 of AZD1222 vaccination. The origin of the receptors is an adult in good health.

The chain combines TRBV10-3 with TRBJ2-1; D is unresolved. This CDR3 contains 14 residues. V lost 1 base to trimming and J lost 7 bases, with 11 bases between them. Germline CDR1 reads ENHRY; CDR2 reads SYGVKD. The CDR3 loop is CAISELRNRNEQFF. Here the CDR3 DNA reads TGTGCCATCAGTGAGTTGCGCAATAGGAATGAGCAGTTCTTC.

J is TRBJ1-2 and V is TRBV9; D might be TRBD1 (5 bases). This CDR3 contains 16 residues. Trimming pared 4 bases from V and 0 bases from J, leaving 16 bases between. Germline CDR1 SGDLS, CDR2 YYNGEE. The CDR3 loop is CASSQSGTGANYGYTF. CDR3 nucleotide sequence: TGTGCCAGCAGCCAGTCAGGGACGGGCGCTAACTATGGCTACACCTTC.

The chain employs TRBV6-6 and TRBJ1-1; 11 bases align to TRBD1. The CDR3 spans 15 residues. Looked up from germline, CDR1 is MNHNY and CDR2 is SVGAGI (reference sequence). V shed 5 bases, J shed 4 bases, and the junction held 6 bases outside the gene matches. CDR3 nucleotides: TGTGCCAGCAGTGATCCCGGGACAGGGGGCACTGAAGCTTTCTTT. It encodes CASSDPGTGGTEAFF.

V gene TRBV7-9 combines with J gene TRBJ2-3; D gene ambiguous. CDR3 length: 16 residues. The V end lost 5 bases, the J end lost 4 bases, and 19 bases lay between the germline ends. From germline, CDR1 is SEHNR and CDR2 FQNEAQ (reference sequence). The DNA for the CDR3 is TGTGCCAGCAGCCCCTCCTATGGGGTCAAGCCAGATACGCAGTATTTT. This codes for CASSPSYGVKPDTQYF. Using reference TRBV7-9 and TRBJ2-3 for the parts outside the CDR3, the full variable domain is DTGVSQNPRHKITKRGQNVTFRCDPISEHNRLYWYRQTLGQGPEFLTYFQNEAQLEKSRLLSDRFSAERPKGSFSTLEIQRTEQGDSAMYLCASSPSYGVKPDTQYFGPGTRLTVL.

This chain links TRBV27 with TRBJ2-7; 9 bases fit TRBD1. This CDR3 contains 14 residues. Trimming at V came to 6 bases and at J to 0 bases, leaving 3 bases not matched to a gene. CDR1 and CDR2 (germline): MNHEY, SMNVEV (reference sequence). The CDR3 region is CASSWGQGSYEQYF. In nucleotides, the CDR3 is TGTGCCAGCAGCTGGGGACAGGGCTCCTACGAGCAGTACTTC.

The chain is built from TRBV24-1 and TRBJ1-2; no definite D call. The germline V gene has CDR1 KGHDR and CDR2 SFDVKD. This CDR3 spans 12 amino acids. The V end was cut by 3 bases, the J end by 8 bases, with 9 bases between. The CDR3 nucleotides are TGTGCCACCAGTGATACGCCTGGGGGCTACACCTTC. It translates to CATSDTPGGYTF.

The chain joins TRBV7-8 to TRBJ1-5; D unclear. V gave up 0 bases and J gave up 0 bases, with 12 bases separating them. Germline lookup yields CDR1 SGHVS and CDR2 FQNEAQ. The CDR3 is 17 residues long. CDR3 nucleotide sequence: TGTGCCAGCAGCTTAGCGCCCCTTGGCAGTAGCAATCAGCCCCAGCATTTT. Its protein product is CASSLAPLGSSNQPQHF.

The chain has TRBV28 and TRBJ1-5; 10 bases line up with TRBD1. Per the germline V gene, CDR1 is MDHEN and CDR2 is SYDVKM. With 4 bases clipped from V and 6 bases from J, the junction kept 3 bases outside the gene matches. This CDR3 region has 14 residues. CDR3 nucleotides: TGTGCCAGCAGTTCCGGGACAGGGGCTCAGCCCCAGCATTTT. Translating it yields CASSSGTGAQPQHF.

V gene TRBV19 combines with J gene TRBJ2-3; D unresolved. Between the trimmed V and J ends, which lost 9 bases and 2 bases, there was a span of 15 bases. CDR1 and CDR2 from the germline V gene are LNHDA and SQIVND (reference sequence). CDR3 length: 14 residues. The CDR3 DNA sequence: TGTGCCAGCCGTGATATCCGGAACACAGATACGCAGTATTTT. Translation: CASRDIRNTDTQYF.

This sequence joins TRBV27 and TRBJ1-2; D not resolved. Trimming took 6 bases from V and 5 from J, leaving 19 bases between them. This CDR3 is built from 15 residues. Germline V gene data show CDR1 as MNHEY and CDR2 as SMNVEV (reference sequence). DNA for the CDR3: TGTGCCAGCAGGCCTATTCGACCGGCCTGGTATGGCTACACCTTC. This translates into CASRPIRPAWYGYTF.

J is TRBJ1-2 and V is TRBV5-1; 8 bases match TRBD1. The CDR3 loop spans 14 amino acids. V dropped 0 bases and J dropped 4; count of bases not matched to a gene: 2. Germline-derived CDR1 and CDR2 are SGHRS and YFSETQ. CDR3 sequence: CASSLAQGVYGYTF. DNA of the CDR3: TGCGCCAGCAGCTTGGCACAGGGGGTCTATGGCTACACCTTC. The variable domain in full, completed from reference TRBV5-1 and TRBJ1-2, reads KAGVTQTPRYLIKTRGQQVTLSCSPISGHRSVSWYQQTPGQGLQFLFEYFSETQRNKGNFPGRFSGRQFSNSRSEMNVSTLELGDSALYLCASSLAQGVYGYTFGSGTRLTVV.

The rearrangement links TRBV7-9 to TRBJ2-5; TRBD1 agrees at 7 bases. The CDR3 length is 14 residues. In germline, CDR1 is SEHNR, CDR2 FQNEAQ (reference sequence). The V and J ends lost 8 bases and 6 bases, in that order; junction bases with no gene match: 12. CDR3 sequence: CASLSDRDGKTQYF. The CDR3 nucleotides read TGTGCCAGCCTATCCGACAGGGATGGAAAGACCCAGTACTTC.

The V and J genes are TRBV4-1 and TRBJ1-2, with D possibly being TRBD1 (5 bases). Germline CDR1 MGHRA, CDR2 YSYEKL. The V end was cut by 2 bases, the J end by 5 bases, with 18 bases between. CDR3 length: 16 amino acids. CDR3 amino acids: CASSQPGTRSRYGYTF. The CDR3, as DNA: TGCGCCAGCAGCCAACCCGGGACCCGATCCCGGTATGGCTACACCTTC.

This chain uses TRBV5-5 with TRBJ1-6, with D perhaps matching TRBD1 (6 bases). The CDR3 totals 15 residues. Trimming took 2 bases from V and 5 from J, leaving 11 bases between them. Germline V lookup: CDR1 SGHKS, CDR2 YYEKEE (reference sequence). In DNA form, the CDR3 reads TGTGCCAGCAGCTTAAAACAGGGTGATAATTCACCCCTCCACTTT. It codes for CASSLKQGDNSPLHF. Full variable domain (outside the CDR3, taken from reference TRBV5-5 and TRBJ1-6): DAGVTQSPTHLIKTRGQQVTLRCSPISGHKSVSWYQQVLGQGPQFIFQYYEKEERGRGNFPDRFSARQFPNYSSELNVNALLLGDSALYLCASSLKQGDNSPLHFGNGTRLTVT.

The chain is built from TRBV6-5 and TRBJ1-1; D possibly corresponds to TRBD1 (6 bases). Germline-derived CDR1 and CDR2 are MNHEY and SVGAGI. V was cut by 5 bases and J by 2 bases, with 12 bases left in between. There are 14 residues in the CDR3. Here the CDR3 reads CASSPPTGNTEAFF. The DNA for the CDR3 is TGTGCCAGCAGTCCCCCGACAGGAAACACTGAAGCTTTCTTT.

This sequence joins TRBV5-8 and TRBJ1-2; no clear D. V lost 0 bases and J 6 bases, leaving 12 bases between the germline ends. The CDR3 contains 14 residues. The germline gives CDR1 SGHTS, CDR2 YDEGEE. Written as DNA, the CDR3 is TGTGCCAGCAGCTTGGACAGCGAGATCCATGGCTACACCTTC. This sequence encodes CASSLDSEIHGYTF.

The chain uses TRBV10-3 and TRBJ2-3; D call uncertain. Trimming stripped 8 bases from V and 6 bases from J, with 12 bases between. Germline CDR1 is ENHRY and CDR2 is SYGVKD. The CDR3 length is 12 residues. The CDR3 protein is CAISKDGDTQYF. The CDR3 DNA reads as TGTGCCATCTCGAAGGACGGGGATACGCAGTATTTT.

This sequence joins TRBV6-2 or TRBV6-3 and TRBJ1-6, with TRBD1 identical over 7 bases. The V gene's germline CDR1 is MNHEY and CDR2 SVGEGT. J lost 11 bases, V lost 5 bases, and 6 bases had no gene match. The CDR3 extends over 13 amino acids. The CDR3 DNA reads TGTGCCAGCAGTGTAACAGGGGTGGCACCCCTCCACTTT. It yields the protein CASSVTGVAPLHF.

The rearrangement joins TRBV2 to TRBJ1-2; D gene ambiguous. The V and J ends lost 8 bases and 8 bases respectively, with 15 bases between them. This CDR3 is built from 12 residues. Germline V gives CDR1 SNHLY, CDR2 FYNNEI. CDR3 sequence: CASRVGDTGYTF. The CDR3 nucleotides read TGTGCCAGCCGAGTTGGGGATACGGGCTACACCTTC. The complete variable domain, with remaining parts taken from reference TRBV2 and TRBJ1-2, reads EPEVTQTPSHQVTQMGQEVILRCVPISNHLYFYWYRQILGQKVEFLVSFYNNEISEKSEIFDDQFSVERPDGSNFTLKIRSTKLEDSAMYFCASRVGDTGYTFGSGTRLTVV.

This clone showed up just once. CDR3 sequence reads: CASSLKARGRTNYEQYF. For the CDR3, the DNA is TGTGCCAGCAGCTTGAAGGCTCGCGGGAGGACCAACTACGAGCAGTACTTC. This sequence joins TRBV5-5 and TRBJ2-7; 8 bases fit TRBD2. The CDR3 sequence is 17 residues long. Germline V gene lookup returns CDR1 SGHKS and CDR2 YYEKEE (reference sequence). V lost 1 base, J lost 3 bases, and 12 bases stayed unmatched. Drawing the rest from reference TRBV5-5 and TRBJ2-7, the complete variable domain is DAGVTQSPTHLIKTRGQQVTLRCSPISGHKSVSWYQQVLGQGPQFIFQYYEKEERGRGNFPDRFSARQFPNYSSELNVNALLLGDSALYLCASSLKARGRTNYEQYFGPGTRLTVT.